The rows below give T cell receptor beta chains drawn from one sample of a study of shared clonotypes between healthy human individuals. The protocol was immunoSEQ multiplex PCR, while the TCRdb copy is restricted to in-frame clones and leaves out a portion. Of about 2,500,000 clones listed, roughly 92% are singletons. Sample: naive CD4+ T cells sorted from blood. The receptors here all came from a man aged 18 to 29 in good health. Each CDR3 is given with its conserved first and last residue. The D gene is left open where the match is weak. The size of a clone is reported for some rows only, either as once, few or many, or as a class for expanded clones.

TRBV4-2,TRBJ2-2,.,.,CASSQGSSNTGELFF,TGTGCCAGCAGCCAAGGGTCGAGTAACACCGGGGAGCTGTTTTTT
TRBV18,TRBJ1-1,.,.,CASSPGFGRTEAFF,TGTGCCAGCTCACCAGGATTCGGCAGGACTGAAGCTTTCTTT
TRBV28,TRBJ1-2,.,.,CASHQGVYGYTF,TGTGCCAGTCATCAGGGAGTCTATGGCTACACCTTC
TRBV2,TRBJ2-7,.,.,CASSEGGATYEQYF,TGTGCCAGCAGTGAAGGGGGGGCTACCTACGAGCAGTACTTC
TRBV28,TRBJ1-1,.,TRBD1,CASSPRGTGTTEAFF,TGTGCCAGCAGCCCCAGGGGGACAGGGACCACTGAAGCTTTCTTT
TRBV4-3,TRBJ1-2,.,.,CASSQDVSGSLRIYGYTF,TGCGCCAGCAGCCAAGACGTGTCGGGCTCCCTCCGAATTTATGGCTACACCTTC
TRBV7-8,TRBJ2-2,.,TRBD1,CASSLRDRALLNTGELFF,TGTGCCAGCAGCCTCCGGGACAGGGCGTTATTGAACACCGGGGAGCTGTTTTTT
TRBV30,TRBJ2-7,.,.,CALKGAYEQYF,TGTGCCTTAAAGGGAGCGTACGAGCAGTACTTC
TRBV6-1,TRBJ1-5,.,TRBD1,CASGTGALGDQPQHF,TGTGCCAGCGGGACAGGGGCGTTGGGTGATCAGCCCCAGCATTTT
TRBV6-1,TRBJ2-1,.,.,CASTHPSNNEQFF,TGTGCCAGCACCCACCCGTCTAACAATGAGCAGTTCTTC
TRBV5-1,TRBJ2-1,.,TRBD2,CASRKSSGPPYNEQFF,TGCGCCAGCAGGAAGTCTAGCGGCCCTCCCTACAATGAGCAGTTCTTC
TRBV18,TRBJ2-7,.,.,CASSPLPYEQYF,TGTGCCAGCTCACCACTCCCCTACGAGCAGTACTTC
TRBV10-3,TRBJ2-3,.,TRBD2,CAISDWLAGVANTQYF,TGTGCCATCAGTGATTGGCTAGCGGGGGTAGCCAATACGCAGTATTTT
TRBV9,TRBJ1-2,.,.,CASSVEGWDYGYTF,TGTGCCAGCAGCGTAGAGGGCTGGGACTATGGCTACACCTTC
TRBV10-3,TRBJ2-3,.,TRBD2,CAASPGGTDTQYF,TGTGCCGCGTCCCCGGGGGGGACAGATACGCAGTATTTT
TRBV10-3,TRBJ1-3,.,.,CAISEWGGRVLSGNTIYF,TGTGCCATCAGTGAGTGGGGCGGAAGAGTTCTCTCTGGAAACACCATATATTTT
TRBV11-2,TRBJ2-2,.,.,CASSLDEARFTGELFF,TGTGCCAGCAGCTTAGATGAGGCCCGATTCACCGGGGAGCTGTTTTTT
TRBV28,TRBJ2-3,.,.,CASSLVLDTQYF,TGTGCCAGCAGTTTAGTTCTAGATACGCAGTATTTT
TRBV25-1,TRBJ1-6,few,.,CASSAPGLAGPGSPLHF,TGTGCCAGCAGTGCCCCGGGACTCGCTGGACCAGGTTCACCCCTCCACTTT
TRBV5-1,TRBJ2-7,once,TRBD1,CASSLEWRTGGGGQYF,TGCGCCAGCAGCTTGGAGTGGCGGACAGGGGGCGGTGGGCAGTACTTC
TRBV6-5,TRBJ1-2,.,.,CASSYSQGGYTF,TGTGCCAGCAGTTACTCACAAGGTGGCTACACCTTC
TRBV28,TRBJ1-2,.,.,CASWRVNYGYTF,TGTGCCAGCTGGAGGGTTAACTATGGCTACACCTTC